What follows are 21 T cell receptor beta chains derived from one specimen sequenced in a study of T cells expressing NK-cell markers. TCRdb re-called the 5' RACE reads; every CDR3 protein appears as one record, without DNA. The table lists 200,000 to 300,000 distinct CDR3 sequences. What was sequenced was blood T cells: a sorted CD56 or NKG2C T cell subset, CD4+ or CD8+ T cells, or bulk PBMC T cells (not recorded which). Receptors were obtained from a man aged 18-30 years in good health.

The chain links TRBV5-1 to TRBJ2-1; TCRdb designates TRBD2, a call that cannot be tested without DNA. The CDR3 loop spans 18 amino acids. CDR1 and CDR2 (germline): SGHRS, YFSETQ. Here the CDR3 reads CASSSTLTSGRTYNEQFF.

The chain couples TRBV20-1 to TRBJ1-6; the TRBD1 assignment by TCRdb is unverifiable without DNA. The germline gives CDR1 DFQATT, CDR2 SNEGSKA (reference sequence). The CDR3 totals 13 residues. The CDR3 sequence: CSARPKGPSPLHF.

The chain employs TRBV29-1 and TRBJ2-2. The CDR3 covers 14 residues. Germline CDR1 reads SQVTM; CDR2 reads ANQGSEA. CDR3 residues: CSVNPNEITGELFF.

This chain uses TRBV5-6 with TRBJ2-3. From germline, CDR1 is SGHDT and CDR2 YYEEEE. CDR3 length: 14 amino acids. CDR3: CASSYNVRGDTQYF.

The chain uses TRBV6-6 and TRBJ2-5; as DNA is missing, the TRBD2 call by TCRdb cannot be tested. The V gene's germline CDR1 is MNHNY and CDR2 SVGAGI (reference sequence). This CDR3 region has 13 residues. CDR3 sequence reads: CASSYGSQETQYF.

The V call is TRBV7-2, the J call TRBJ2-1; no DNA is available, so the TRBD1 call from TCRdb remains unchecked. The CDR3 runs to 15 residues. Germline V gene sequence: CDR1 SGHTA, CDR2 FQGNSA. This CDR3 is CASSSSGTGDNEQFF.

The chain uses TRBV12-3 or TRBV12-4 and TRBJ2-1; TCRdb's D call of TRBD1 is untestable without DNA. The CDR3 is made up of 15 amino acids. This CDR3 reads CASSRTRGGYNEQFF.

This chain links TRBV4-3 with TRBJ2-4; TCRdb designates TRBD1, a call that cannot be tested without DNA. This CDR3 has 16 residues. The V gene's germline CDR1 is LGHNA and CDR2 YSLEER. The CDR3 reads CASSSQGGGGKNIQYF.

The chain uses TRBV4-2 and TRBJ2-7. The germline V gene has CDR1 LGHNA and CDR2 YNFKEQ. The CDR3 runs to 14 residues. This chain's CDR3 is CASSQDWDYYEQYF.

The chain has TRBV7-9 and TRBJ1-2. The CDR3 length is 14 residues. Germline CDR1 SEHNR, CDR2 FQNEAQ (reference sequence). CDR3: CASKDKASDYGYTF.

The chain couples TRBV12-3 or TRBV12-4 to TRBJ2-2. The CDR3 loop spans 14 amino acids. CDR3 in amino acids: CASRGFANTGELFF.

The chain's CDR3 is CASSLWGSVANSGNTIYF. The chain is built from TRBV3-1 and TRBJ1-3; the TCRdb D gene call, TRBD1, has no DNA to confirm it. Germline V gene lookup returns CDR1 LGHDT and CDR2 YNNKEL (reference sequence). This CDR3 is 18 amino acids long.

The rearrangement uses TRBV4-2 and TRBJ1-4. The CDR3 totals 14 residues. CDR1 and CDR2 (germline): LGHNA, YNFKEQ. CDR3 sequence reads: CASSQGGLNEKLFF.

The CDR3 loop is CASSPPGGAGGRNPEQFF. J is TRBJ2-1 and V is TRBV9; TCRdb proposes TRBD2, but this gene call is untestable without DNA. The length of the CDR3 is 18 residues. Germline V gene data show CDR1 as SGDLS and CDR2 as YYNGEE.

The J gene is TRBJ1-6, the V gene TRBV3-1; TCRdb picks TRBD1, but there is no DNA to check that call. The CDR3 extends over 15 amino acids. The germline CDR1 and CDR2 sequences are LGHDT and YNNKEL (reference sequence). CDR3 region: CASSQLGRGNSPLHF. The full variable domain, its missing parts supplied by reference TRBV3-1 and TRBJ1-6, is DTAVSQTPKYLVTQMGNDKSIKCEQNLGHDTMYWYKQDSKKFLKIMFSYNNKELIINETVPNRFSPKSPDKAHLNLHINSLELGDSAVYFCASSQLGRGNSPLHFGNGTRLTVT.

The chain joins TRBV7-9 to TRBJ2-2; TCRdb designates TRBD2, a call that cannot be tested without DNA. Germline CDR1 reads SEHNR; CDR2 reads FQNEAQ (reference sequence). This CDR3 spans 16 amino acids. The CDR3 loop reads CASSRSSGISTGELFF. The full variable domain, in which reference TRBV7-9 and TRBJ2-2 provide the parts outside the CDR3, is DTGVSQNPRHKITKRGQNVTFRCDPISEHNRLYWYRQTLGQGPEFLTYFQNEAQLEKSRLLSDRFSAERPKGSFSTLEIQRTEQGDSAMYLCASSRSSGISTGELFFGEGSRLTVL.

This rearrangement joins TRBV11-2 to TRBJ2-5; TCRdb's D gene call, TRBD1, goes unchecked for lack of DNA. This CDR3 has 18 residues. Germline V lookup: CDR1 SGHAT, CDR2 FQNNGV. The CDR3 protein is CASSLDSLRVGGQETQYF.

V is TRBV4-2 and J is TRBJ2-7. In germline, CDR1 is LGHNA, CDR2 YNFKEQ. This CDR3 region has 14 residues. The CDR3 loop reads CASSQDGENYEQYF.

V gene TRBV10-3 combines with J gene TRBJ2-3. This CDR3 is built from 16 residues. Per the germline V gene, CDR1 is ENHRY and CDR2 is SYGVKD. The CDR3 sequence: CAISEVALLSTDTQYF.

The CDR3 spells CASSTGLASNTGELFF. This chain connects TRBV11-3 to TRBJ2-2; no DNA is available, so the TRBD2 call from TCRdb remains unchecked. CDR1 is SGHNT, CDR2 YENEEA, per germline. This CDR3 spans 16 amino acids.

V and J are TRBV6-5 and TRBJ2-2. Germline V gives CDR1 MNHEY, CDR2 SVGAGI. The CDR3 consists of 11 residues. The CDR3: CAAQRPGELFF.